These 5 T cell receptor beta chains were all obtained from the same sample, sequenced in a study of Ad26.COV2.S vaccination and SARS-CoV-2 variants. Generated by immunoSEQ multiplex PCR, the TCRdb table keeps only in-frame clones and is missing some. Of roughly 420,000 clones detected, roughly 89% appear once; the ten largest clones hold just over 2.5%. Treatment specified: some 19 received Ad26.COV2.S at low or high dose, single or two shots; five or six received placebo; per-sample allocation not given. All samples were drawn on day 63, counting from the first vaccine or placebo injection. Sequenced material: peripheral blood, taken in a trial of Ad26.COV2.S vaccine versus placebo. Receptors originate from a person aged 18-65 years who received the Ad26.COV2.S COVID-19 vaccine or a placebo.

The chain recombines TRBV7-2 with TRBJ1-4; tentatively, D is TRBD1 (5 bases). This CDR3 comprises 17 residues. The germline V gene has CDR1 SGHTA and CDR2 FQGNSA. Trimming removed 5 bases at V and 10 bases at J, with 26 bases between. The chain's CDR3 is CASSARGAGAQSRKLFF. DNA for the CDR3: TGTGCCAGCAGCGCGAGAGGGGCGGGAGCCCAAAGTCGAAAACTGTTTTTT.

Regarding this clone: Within the sample, other DNA sequences also encode this same CDR3. The CDR3 nucleotides are TGTGCCAGCAGTCGGGACGGCCGCACAGATACGCAGTATTTT. It codes for CASSRDGRTDTQYF. V gene TRBV6-5 combines with J gene TRBJ2-3; D could derive from TRBD1 or TRBD2 (5 bases each). Germline CDR1 MNHEY, CDR2 SVGAGI. The length of the CDR3 is 14 residues. Trimming pared 5 bases from V and 1 base from J, leaving 10 bases between.

This rearrangement joins TRBV5-1 to TRBJ1-3; 7 nucleotides agree with TRBD1. The CDR3 is made up of 16 amino acids. Germline CDR1 and CDR2: SGHRS and YFSETQ. The V segment lost 7 bases and the J segment 1 base; nucleotides outside the gene matches: 11. CDR3 DNA sequence: TGCGCCAGCGGATCTTACCCGGGACAGTCTGGAAACACCATATATTTT. This sequence encodes CASGSYPGQSGNTIYF.

The chain uses TRBV6-5 and TRBJ2-3, with a possible D match to TRBD1 (5 bases). The V end was cut by 9 bases, the J end by 2 bases, with 15 bases between. Per germline, CDR1 MNHEY and CDR2 SVGAGI. This CDR3 region has 14 residues. This CDR3 is CASGRNRITDTQYF. CDR3 sequence (DNA): TGTGCCAGTGGAAGGAACAGGATCACAGATACGCAGTATTTT.

The J gene is TRBJ1-2, the V gene TRBV7-2; D unclear. The CDR3 is 13 amino acids. V was shortened by 2 bases and J by 6 bases, with 10 bases between the two germline ends. Germline values: CDR1 SGHTA, CDR2 FQGNSA. CDR3 loop: CASSLFGLNGYTF. CDR3 in DNA: TGTGCCAGCAGCTTATTTGGGTTGAATGGCTACACCTTC.